A single T cell receptor beta chain is shown here with its context. At the DNA level, this CDR3 is encoded by other sequences in the same sample as well. Per germline, CDR1 SGHAT and CDR2 FQNNGV. This CDR3 has 14 residues. Trimming at V came to 4 bases and at J to 5 bases, leaving 5 bases not matched to a gene. This record belongs to a study of shared clonotypes between healthy human individuals. TCRdb's copy holds only in-frame clones and misses some; the assay was immunoSEQ multiplex PCR. In the table there are more than 550,000 clones, roughly 72% of which are singletons. The clonotype originates from a woman aged 30 to 39 in good health. The chain recombines TRBV11-2 with TRBJ2-7; 10 positions match TRBD1. Sequencing input: memory CD4+ T cells sorted from blood. Subset described: CD45RA-negative fraction. The CDR3 sequence is CASSSGQGYNEQYF. CDR3 in DNA: TGTGCCAGCAGCTCGGGACAGGGGTATAACGAGCAGTACTTC.